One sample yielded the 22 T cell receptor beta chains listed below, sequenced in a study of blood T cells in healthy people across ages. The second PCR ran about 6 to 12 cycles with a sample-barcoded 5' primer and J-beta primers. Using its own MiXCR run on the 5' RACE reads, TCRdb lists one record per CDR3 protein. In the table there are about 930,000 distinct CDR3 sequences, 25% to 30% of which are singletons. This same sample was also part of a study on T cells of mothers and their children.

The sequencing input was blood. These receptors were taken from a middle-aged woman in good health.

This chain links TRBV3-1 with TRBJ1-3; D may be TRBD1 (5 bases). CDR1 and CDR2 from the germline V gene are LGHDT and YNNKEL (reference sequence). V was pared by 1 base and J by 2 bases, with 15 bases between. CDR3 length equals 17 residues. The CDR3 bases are TGTGCCAGCAGCCAAGTAATCGGGACCCACACTGGAAACACCATATATTTT. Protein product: CASSQVIGTHTGNTIYF.

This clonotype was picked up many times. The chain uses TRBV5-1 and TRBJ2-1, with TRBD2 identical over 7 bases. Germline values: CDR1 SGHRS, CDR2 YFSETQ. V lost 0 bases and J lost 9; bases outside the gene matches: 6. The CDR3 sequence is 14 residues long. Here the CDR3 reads CASSLGTSVTEQFF. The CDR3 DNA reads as TGCGCCAGCAGCTTGGGGACTAGTGTAACTGAGCAGTTCTTC.

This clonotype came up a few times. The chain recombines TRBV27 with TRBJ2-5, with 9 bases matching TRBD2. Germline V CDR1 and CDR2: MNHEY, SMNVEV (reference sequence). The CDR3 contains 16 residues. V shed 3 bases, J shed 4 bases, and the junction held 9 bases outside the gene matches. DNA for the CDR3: TGTGCCAGCAGTTTGTCTATGCGGGAGGGCCGAGAGACCCAGTACTTC. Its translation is CASSLSMREGRETQYF.

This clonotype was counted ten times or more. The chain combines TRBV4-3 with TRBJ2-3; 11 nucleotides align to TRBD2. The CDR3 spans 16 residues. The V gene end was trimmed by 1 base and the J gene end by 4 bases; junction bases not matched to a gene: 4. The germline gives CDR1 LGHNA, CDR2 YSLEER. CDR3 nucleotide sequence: TGCGCCAGCAGCCAAGGCGGGACTAGCGGTTCAGATACGCAGTATTTT. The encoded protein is CASSQGGTSGSDTQYF.

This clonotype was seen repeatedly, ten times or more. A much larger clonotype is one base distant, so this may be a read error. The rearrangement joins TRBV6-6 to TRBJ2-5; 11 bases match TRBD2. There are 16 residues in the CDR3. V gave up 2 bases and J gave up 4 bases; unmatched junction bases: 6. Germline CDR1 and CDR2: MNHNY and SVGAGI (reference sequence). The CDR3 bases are TGTGCCAGCAGTTACGGTTCTAGCGGGGGGCGAGAGACCCAGTACTTC. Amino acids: CASSYGSSGGRETQYF.

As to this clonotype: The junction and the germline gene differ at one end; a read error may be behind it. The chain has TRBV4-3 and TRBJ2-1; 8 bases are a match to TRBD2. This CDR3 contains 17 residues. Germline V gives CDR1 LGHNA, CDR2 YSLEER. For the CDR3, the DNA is TGCGCCAGTAGCCAAGCCCCGGACGGGGGGGCGGTAAATGAGCAGTTCTTC. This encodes CASSQAPDGGAVNEQFF.

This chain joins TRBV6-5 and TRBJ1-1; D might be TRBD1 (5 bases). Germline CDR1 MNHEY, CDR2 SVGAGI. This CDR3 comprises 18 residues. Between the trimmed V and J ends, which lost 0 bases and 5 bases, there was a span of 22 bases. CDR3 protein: CASSYSIGDPRGRTEAFF. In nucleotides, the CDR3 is TGTGCCAGCAGTTACTCGATCGGGGACCCTCGAGGACGAACTGAAGCTTTCTTT.

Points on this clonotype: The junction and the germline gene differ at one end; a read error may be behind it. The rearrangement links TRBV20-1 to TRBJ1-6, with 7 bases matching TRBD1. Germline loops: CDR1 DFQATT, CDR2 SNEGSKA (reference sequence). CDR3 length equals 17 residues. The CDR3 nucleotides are TGCAGTGCGCCGACAGGGACCAGGAGCTCCTATAATTCGCCCCTCCACTTT. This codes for CSAPTGTRSSYNSPLHF.

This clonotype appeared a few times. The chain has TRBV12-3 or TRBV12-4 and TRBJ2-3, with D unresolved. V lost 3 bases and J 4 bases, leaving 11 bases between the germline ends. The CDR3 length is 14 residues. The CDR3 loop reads CASSFLGSADTQYF. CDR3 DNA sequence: TGTGCCAGCAGTTTTCTCGGGTCAGCAGATACGCAGTATTTT.

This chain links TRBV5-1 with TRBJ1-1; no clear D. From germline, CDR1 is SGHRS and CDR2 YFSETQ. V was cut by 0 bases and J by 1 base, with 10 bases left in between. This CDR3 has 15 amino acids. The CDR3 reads CASSLATNRNTEAFF. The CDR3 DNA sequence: TGCGCCAGCAGCTTGGCAACAAATCGGAACACTGAAGCTTTCTTT.

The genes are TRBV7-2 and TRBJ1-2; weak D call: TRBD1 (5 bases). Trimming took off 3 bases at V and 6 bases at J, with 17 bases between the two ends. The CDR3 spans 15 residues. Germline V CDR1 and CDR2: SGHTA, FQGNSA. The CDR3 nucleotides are TGTGCCAGCAGCTTCTACGCCGGGGCCGATGATGGCTACACCTTC. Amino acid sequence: CASSFYAGADDGYTF.

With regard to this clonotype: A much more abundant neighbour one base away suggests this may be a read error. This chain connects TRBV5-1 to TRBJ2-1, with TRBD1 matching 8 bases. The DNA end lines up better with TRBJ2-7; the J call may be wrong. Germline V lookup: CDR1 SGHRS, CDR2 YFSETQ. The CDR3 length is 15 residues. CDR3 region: CASTLGDRRYNEQYF. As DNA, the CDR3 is TGCGCCAGCACCCTCGGGGACAGGCGATACAATGAGCAGTACTTC.

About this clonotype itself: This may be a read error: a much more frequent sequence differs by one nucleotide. CDR3 bases: TGTGCCAGCAGTAGCGGGGGGACTTCCGAGCAGTACTTC. The encoded protein is CASSSGGTSEQYF. This chain connects TRBV12-3 or TRBV12-4 to TRBJ2-7, with 9 bases identical to TRBD2. This CDR3 is 13 amino acids long. Unmatched junction bases numbered 5, after V lost 5 bases and J lost 6 bases.

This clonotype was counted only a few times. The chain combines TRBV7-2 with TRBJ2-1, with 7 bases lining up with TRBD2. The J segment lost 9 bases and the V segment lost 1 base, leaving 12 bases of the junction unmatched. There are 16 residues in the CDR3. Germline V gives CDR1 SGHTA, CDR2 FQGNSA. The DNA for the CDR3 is TGTGCCAGCAGCTTAGGGGACCCCCATACGGGAGGTGAGCAGTTCTTC. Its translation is CASSLGDPHTGGEQFF. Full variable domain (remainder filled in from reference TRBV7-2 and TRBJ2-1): GAGVSQSPSNKVTEKGKDVELRCDPISGHTALYWYRQSLGQGLEFLIYFQGNSAPDKSGLPSDRFSAERTGGSVSTLTIQRTQQEDSAVYLCASSLGDPHTGGEQFFGPGTRLTVL.

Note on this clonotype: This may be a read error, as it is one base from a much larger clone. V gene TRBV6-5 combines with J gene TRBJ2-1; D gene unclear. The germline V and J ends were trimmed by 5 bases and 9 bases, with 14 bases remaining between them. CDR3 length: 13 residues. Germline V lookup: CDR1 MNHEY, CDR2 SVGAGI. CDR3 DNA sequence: TGTGCCAGCAGTCTTACCTCATGGGGTGAGCAGTTCTTC. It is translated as CASSLTSWGEQFF.

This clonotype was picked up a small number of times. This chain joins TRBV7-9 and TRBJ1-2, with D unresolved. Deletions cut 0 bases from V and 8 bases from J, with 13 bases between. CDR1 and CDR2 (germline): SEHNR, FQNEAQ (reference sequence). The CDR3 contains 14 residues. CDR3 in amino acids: CASSLAPAAPGYTF. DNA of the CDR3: TGTGCCAGCAGCTTAGCGCCGGCGGCCCCCGGCTACACCTTC.

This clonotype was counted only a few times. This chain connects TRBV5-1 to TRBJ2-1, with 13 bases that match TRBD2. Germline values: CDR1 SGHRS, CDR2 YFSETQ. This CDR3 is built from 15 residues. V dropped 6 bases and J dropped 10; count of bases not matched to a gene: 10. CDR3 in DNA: TGCGCCAGCAAAGAACTAGCGGGGGGGCCAGGAGAGCAGTTCTTC. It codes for CASKELAGGPGEQFF. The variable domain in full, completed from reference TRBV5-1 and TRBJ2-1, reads KAGVTQTPRYLIKTRGQQVTLSCSPISGHRSVSWYQQTPGQGLQFLFEYFSETQRNKGNFPGRFSGRQFSNSRSEMNVSTLELGDSALYLCASKELAGGPGEQFFGPGTRLTVL.

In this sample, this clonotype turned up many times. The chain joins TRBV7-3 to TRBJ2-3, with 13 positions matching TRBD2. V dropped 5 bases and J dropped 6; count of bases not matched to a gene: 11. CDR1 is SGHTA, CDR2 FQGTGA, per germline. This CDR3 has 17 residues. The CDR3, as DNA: TGTGCCAGCAGCACCACGGGACTAGCGGGGCCAAAGGATACGCAGTATTTT. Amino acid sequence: CASSTTGLAGPKDTQYF.

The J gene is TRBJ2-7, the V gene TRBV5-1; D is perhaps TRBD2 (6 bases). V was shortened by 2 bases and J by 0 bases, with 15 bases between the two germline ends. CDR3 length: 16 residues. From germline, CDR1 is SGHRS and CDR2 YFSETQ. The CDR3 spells CASSLYLASSSYEQYF. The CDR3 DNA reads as TGCGCCAGCAGCTTATATCTAGCGTCGAGCTCCTACGAGCAGTACTTC.

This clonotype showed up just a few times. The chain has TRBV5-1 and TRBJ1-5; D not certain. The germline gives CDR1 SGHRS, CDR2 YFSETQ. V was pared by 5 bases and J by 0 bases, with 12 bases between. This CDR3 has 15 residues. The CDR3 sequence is CASRQDRNSNQPQHF. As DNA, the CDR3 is TGCGCCAGCAGACAAGACCGGAATAGCAATCAGCCCCAGCATTTT.

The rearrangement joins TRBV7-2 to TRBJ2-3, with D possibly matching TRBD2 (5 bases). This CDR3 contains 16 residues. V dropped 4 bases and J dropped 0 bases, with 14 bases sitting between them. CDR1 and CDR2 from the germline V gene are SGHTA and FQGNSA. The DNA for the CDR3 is TGTGCCAGCAGCTCGAGGACTTTAGCTAGCACAGATACGCAGTATTTT. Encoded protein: CASSSRTLASTDTQYF.

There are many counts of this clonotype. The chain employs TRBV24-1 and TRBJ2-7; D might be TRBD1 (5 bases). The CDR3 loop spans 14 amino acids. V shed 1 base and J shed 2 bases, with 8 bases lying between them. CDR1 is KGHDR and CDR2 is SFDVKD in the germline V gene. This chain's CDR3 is CATSDLGHPYEQYF. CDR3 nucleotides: TGTGCCACCAGTGATTTAGGACACCCCTACGAGCAGTACTTC.